The source of this TCR beta chain is a study of OX40 agonist ivuxolimab in advanced cancers. Generated by immunoSEQ multiplex PCR, the TCRdb table keeps only in-frame clones and is missing some. Among about 98,000 clones, about 88% were seen once, and the ten largest hold 0.8% to 0.9%. The V end was cut by 4 bases, the J end by 5 bases, with 15 bases between. CDR3 length: 14 amino acids. Germline-derived CDR1 and CDR2 are SGDLS and YYNGEE. Autoimmune disease history or systemic immunosuppression led to patients being barred. This sequence joins TRBV9 and TRBJ1-1; perhaps TRBD1 as D (5 bases). The starting material was CD4+ or CD8+ T cells sorted from blood, obtained in a trial of the OX40 agonist ivuxolimab. This sequence was found in an adult with an advanced solid tumor such as melanoma, head and neck, liver or kidney cancer. CDR3 DNA: TGTGCCAGCAGCTTTCAAGGGGATGGGACTGAAGCTTTCTTT. Protein product: CASSFQGDGTEAFF.